These 6 T cell receptor beta chains were all obtained from the same sample, sequenced in a study of siplizumab effects on memory and regulatory T cells. The repertoire was sequenced with immunoSEQ multiplex PCR; TCRdb's copy has only in-frame clones and lacks some. The sample holds about 52,000 clones; about 97% are singletons and the top ten take approximately 0.59%. The specimen was naive CD4+ T cells sorted from blood. All receptors come from a human donor in good health.

This clone was recorded a few times. V gene TRBV4-1 combines with J gene TRBJ2-1; 7 nucleotides align to TRBD1. The CDR3 consists of 17 residues. Germline V gene lookup returns CDR1 MGHRA and CDR2 YSYEKL. Unmatched junction bases numbered 10, after V lost 3 bases and J lost 2 bases. The CDR3 nucleotides read TGCGCCAGCAGCCACCAATCCGGGACAGCGACCTACAATGAGCAGTTCTTC. Translating gives CASSHQSGTATYNEQFF.

The V gene is TRBV7-6, the J gene TRBJ2-5; D unclear. V dropped 1 base and J dropped 2 bases, with 5 bases sitting between them. The V gene's germline CDR1 is SGHVS and CDR2 FNYEAQ. This CDR3 spans 13 amino acids. CDR3: CASSLDRQETQYF. As DNA, the CDR3 is TGTGCCAGCAGCTTAGACAGACAAGAGACCCAGTACTTC.

V gene TRBV4-1 combines with J gene TRBJ2-5; 13 bases are a match to TRBD2. CDR3 length: 17 residues. V was clipped by 4 bases and J by 2 bases; unmatched bases: 7. The germline gives CDR1 MGHRA, CDR2 YSYEKL. The CDR3 DNA is TGCGCCAGCAGCCCCCGCCTGGGACTAGCGGGGCAAGAGACCCAGTACTTC. Translation gives CASSPRLGLAGQETQYF.

The V and J genes are TRBV28 and TRBJ2-1, with 8 nucleotides matching TRBD1. V was pared by 8 bases and J by 4 bases, with 7 bases of the junction left unmatched. The germline gives CDR1 MDHEN, CDR2 SYDVKM. The CDR3 loop spans 14 amino acids. CDR3 region: CASFPGTGYNEQFF. In DNA, the CDR3 is TGTGCCAGCTTCCCCGGGACAGGATACAATGAGCAGTTCTTC. The full variable domain, rest sourced from reference TRBV28 and TRBJ2-1, is DVKVTQSSRYLVKRTGEKVFLECVQDMDHENMFWYRQDPGLGLRLIYFSYDVKMKEKGDIPEGYSVSREKKERFSLILESASTNQTSMYLCASFPGTGYNEQFFGPGTRLTVL.

The rearrangement uses TRBV9 and TRBJ2-7; unclear D gene. CDR3 length: 14 residues. The germline CDR1 and CDR2 sequences are SGDLS and YYNGEE. Trimming pared 4 bases from V and 2 bases from J, leaving 13 bases between. CDR3 sequence (DNA): TGTGCCAGCAGCCCTACAAGAGTTGCCTACGAGCAGTACTTC. Its protein is CASSPTRVAYEQYF.

This chain links TRBV5-4 with TRBJ2-1; 15 nucleotides match TRBD2. With V trimmed by 4 bases and J by 12 bases, 11 bases remained unmatched. Germline lookup yields CDR1 SGHNT and CDR2 YYREEE (reference sequence). The length of the CDR3 is 16 residues. CDR3 in amino acids: CASSERTSGRADGQFF. The CDR3 DNA sequence: TGTGCCAGCAGCGAAAGGACTAGCGGGAGGGCCGATGGGCAGTTCTTC.